The next 15 T cell receptor beta chains were all read from a single sample in a study of CD8+ T cells in alopecia areata. Extraction of RNA preceded its reverse transcription into cDNA, which served as the sequencing template. The repertoire was sequenced with immunoSEQ multiplex PCR; TCRdb's copy has only in-frame clones and lacks some. The sample has fewer than 200,000 clones; 59% are singletons. The sequenced sample was CD4+ T cells sorted from blood, obtained at week 0. Receptors originate from a human donor with alopecia areata.

The V and J genes are TRBV27 and TRBJ1-1, with TRBD1 identical over 8 bases. Germline V lookup: CDR1 MNHEY, CDR2 SMNVEV (reference sequence). This CDR3 contains 15 residues. V was clipped by 0 bases and J by 7 bases; unmatched bases: 7. The CDR3 DNA is TGTGCCAGCAGTTTATCAACAGGGGGGCTTGTTGAAGCTTTCTTT. As protein: CASSLSTGGLVEAFF.

The rearrangement joins TRBV30 to TRBJ2-3; D gene uncertain. Trimming removed 0 bases at V and 5 bases at J, with 6 bases between. This CDR3 is built from 12 residues. Germline V lookup: CDR1 GTSNPN, CDR2 SVGIG (reference sequence). The CDR3 coding sequence is TGTGCCTGGAGTGTGCTTGTAGATACGCAGTATTTT. It is translated as CAWSVLVDTQYF.

V is TRBV18 and J is TRBJ2-1; the D is unclear. Germline V gene data show CDR1 as KGHSH and CDR2 as LQKENI. This CDR3 is built from 18 residues. Trimming stripped 0 bases from V and 0 bases from J, with 15 bases between. The CDR3 is CASSPPIPFASSYNEQFF. The CDR3 DNA reads TGTGCCAGCTCACCACCTATTCCCTTCGCGAGCTCCTACAATGAGCAGTTCTTC.

This chain uses TRBV6-1 with TRBJ1-5; the D is unclear. This CDR3 contains 13 residues. Trimming removed 8 bases from V and 10 bases from J, with 18 bases in between. Germline V CDR1 and CDR2: MNHNS, SASEGT. The CDR3: CASRSRSPQPQHF. As DNA, the CDR3 is TGTGCCAGCCGCTCCCGGTCTCCTCAACCCCAGCATTTT.

This clone was seen a handful of times. The chain joins TRBV19 to TRBJ2-2, with unresolved D. The CDR3 extends over 13 amino acids. Germline CDR1 is LNHDA and CDR2 is SQIVND (reference sequence). The V and J ends lost 6 bases and 3 bases respectively, with 8 bases between them. CDR3 DNA: TGTGCCAGTAGGGAGATGGACACCGGGGAGCTGTTTTTT. Its translation is CASREMDTGELFF.

This clone was picked up a small number of times. The rearrangement uses TRBV5-1 and TRBJ2-5; a possible D gene is TRBD1 (5 bases). The end of the DNA is better explained by TRBJ2-7, so the J call may be wrong. CDR1 is SGHRS and CDR2 is YFSETQ in the germline V gene. The CDR3 contains 12 residues. The CDR3 nucleotides read TGCGCCAGCGTAGACAGATCCTACGAGCAGTACTTC. As protein: CASVDRSYEQYF.

This rearrangement joins TRBV7-2 to TRBJ1-1; no firm D call. The germline V gene encodes CDR1 SGHTA and CDR2 FQGNSA. The V end was cut by 10 bases, the J end by 0 bases, with 12 bases between. The CDR3 loop spans 13 amino acids. The CDR3 sequence: CATSAPMNTEAFF. The CDR3 nucleotides read TGTGCCACCTCAGCTCCCATGAACACTGAAGCTTTCTTT.

This rearrangement joins TRBV15 to TRBJ1-2; D is ambiguous. The V gene's germline CDR1 is LNHNV and CDR2 YYDKDF (reference sequence). The V and J ends lost 0 bases and 2 bases respectively, with 10 bases between them. The CDR3 sequence is 15 residues long. CDR3 protein: CATSRDQPPNYGYTF. As DNA, the CDR3 is TGTGCCACCAGCAGAGATCAGCCACCCAACTATGGCTACACCTTC.

This clone appeared a few times. The chain uses TRBV29-1 and TRBJ1-6; a weak D match, TRBD1 (6 bases). The germline CDR1 and CDR2 sequences are SQVTM and ANQGSEA. This CDR3 contains 13 residues. V was shortened by 4 bases and J by 5 bases, with 9 bases between the two germline ends. CDR3 DNA sequence: TGCAGCGTTGCGGACAGTCATAATTCACCCCTCCACTTT. It codes for CSVADSHNSPLHF.

This chain joins TRBV7-2 and TRBJ2-1, with 9 bases aligning to TRBD2. CDR3 length: 17 residues. The germline V gene has CDR1 SGHTA and CDR2 FQGNSA. V trimming: 0 bases; J trimming: 6 bases; junction bases outside the gene matches: 9. The DNA of the CDR3 is TGTGCCAGCAGCTTAGCCACCGGGACTAGCACCGGCAATGAGCAGTTCTTC. Its protein is CASSLATGTSTGNEQFF.

The rearrangement joins TRBV10-3 to TRBJ2-5; 8 bases match TRBD2. Trimming removed 10 bases from V and 2 bases from J; junction bases left unmatched: 3. CDR3 length: 12 amino acids. CDR1 is ENHRY and CDR2 is SYGVKD in the germline V gene. The CDR3 loop is CATSGGQETQYF. Here the CDR3 DNA reads TGTGCCACGAGCGGGGGTCAAGAGACCCAGTACTTC.

This clone was detected only a few times. Other DNA sequences of this sample code for an identical CDR3. The chain carries TRBV29-1 and TRBJ2-3; D possibly corresponds to TRBD1 (5 bases). V was clipped by 1 base and J by 3 bases, with 5 bases between them. Germline CDR1 is SQVTM and CDR2 is ANQGSEA. This CDR3 comprises 12 residues. CDR3 loop: CSVEAGTDTQYF. The DNA of the CDR3 is TGCAGCGTTGAAGCAGGGACAGATACGCAGTATTTT.

In the case of this clone: The sample carries other DNA sequences with the same CDR3. The gene calls are TRBV29-1 and TRBJ2-5; D remains ambiguous. Trimming took 6 bases from V and 0 from J, leaving 8 bases between them. There are 12 residues in the CDR3. Looked up from germline, CDR1 is SQVTM and CDR2 is ANQGSEA. CDR3 DNA sequence: TGCAGCGTCAGCCGGGACCAAGAGACCCAGTACTTC. Translated: CSVSRDQETQYF.

The chain recombines TRBV4-1 with TRBJ2-6; D gene unclear. This CDR3 contains 19 residues. CDR1 and CDR2 (germline): MGHRA, YSYEKL. V gave up 2 bases and J gave up 2 bases, with 19 bases separating them. This CDR3 is CASSQSSQSGYTGANVLTF. In DNA, the CDR3 is TGCGCCAGCAGCCAATCCTCTCAATCCGGGTATACTGGGGCCAACGTCCTGACTTTC.

This clone was seen more than once but under ten times. This chain uses TRBV5-1 with TRBJ1-1; D is unclear. Looked up from germline, CDR1 is SGHRS and CDR2 is YFSETQ. Between the trimmed V and J ends, which lost 5 bases and 1 base, there was a span of 9 bases. The CDR3 totals 13 residues. DNA for the CDR3: TGCGCCAGCAGGAGGAGGGAGAACACTGAAGCTTTCTTT. It yields the protein CASRRRENTEAFF.